This T cell receptor (beta chain) stems from a study of graft-versus-host responses after intestinal transplantation listed by TCRdb under 2021. In the study overall: The transplants that recipients received were multivisceral, liver-intestinal, or isolated intestinal. Every recipient was given anti-thymocyte globulin induction, then maintenance tacrolimus and steroids for roughly 3 years. After intestinal transplantation, graft-versus-host and host-versus-graft alloreactive T cell clones in the graft, circulation and bone marrow were tracked using bulk TCR-beta CDR3 sequencing. Alloreactive clones were identified by sequencing pre-transplant mixed lymphocyte reaction products and comparing them with unstimulated pre-transplant donor and recipient T cells. Of the roughly 26 intestinal transplant recipients enrolled in the cohort, one of whom was a retransplant, 3 patients without pretransplant specimens were excluded. Donor T cell macrochimerism was defined as a peak of at least 4% donor T cells among recipient peripheral blood mononuclear cells. Instead of going to the commercial service, samples from three later patients were sequenced in-house on an Illumina MiSeq and processed with MiXCR. Overall study results and their limits: Conclusions were limited by the relatively low number and heterogeneity of intestinal transplant patients. Early after transplant, peak levels of circulating GvH clones were associated with declines in HvG clones. In the allografts of patients with donor T cell macrochimerism, GvH to HvG T cell clonal ratios were high. GvH clones were detected in recipient bone marrow, and some appeared earlier in ileal mucosa or blood, consistent with an intestinal mucosal origin.

Details on this clone: One base away there is no much larger clone; base qualities are not given.

The library was prepared using the immunoSEQ multiplex PCR assay. For most patients, genomic DNA was isolated with the Qiagen DNeasy Blood and Tissue Kit and sent frozen to Adaptive Biotechnologies for TCR sequencing. High-throughput TCR-beta CDR3 sequencing of genomic DNA from most patients was performed by Adaptive Biotechnologies. On the study's bioinformatics: TCR sequencing data were retrieved from Adaptive's ImmunoSEQ software for 18 patients, whereas a few other patients were processed with MiXCR and VDJtools. To correct CD4 versus CD8 sorting errors, sequences present in both subsets at a frequency ratio below 5:1 were removed. CDR3 nucleotide sequences shared between donor and recipient were removed because their origin could not be assigned. At least 2-fold expansion over unstimulated cells and a minimum CFSE-low frequency of 0.002% (template counts) or 0.001% (read counts) were required for clones to be classified as alloreactive. Mappable clones were those detected in sequenced pre-transplant spleen, lymph node, or MLR CFSE-low populations of the donor or recipient. Cumulative frequency of alloreactive clones was calculated as a percentage of all sequences weighted by copy number. As stored in TCRdb, this immuneACCESS dataset retains in-frame rearrangements with V and J assigned. A fraction of the clones does not appear; measured against another copy, unresolved V genes explain less than half of the discrepancy, and the remainder lacks a known reason. From that table come the V and J calls and clone size; the DNA was used to work out D and trimming. This sample comprises 6,000 to 9,000 clones, 30% of them detected only once. Together, the top ten hold around 3.9% of the sample.

Sequences KGHSH (CDR1) and LQKENI (CDR2) are obtained from the germline V gene. Between the V and J ends, shortened by 3 bases and 5 bases respectively, the junction contains 13 bases. Taken from cysteine to phenylalanine, the CDR3 has 14 residues. The read is trimmed to its CDR3 DNA, 42 bases read in frame from base 1. Interpreted using the paper, the time point label stands for: cells obtained before transplantation from donor or recipient. In the mixed lymphocyte reactions, approximately 200,000 CFSE-labeled pre-transplant responders were plated with approximately 200,000 irradiated violet-dye-labeled stimulators and cultured for more than five days. After the mixed lymphocyte reaction, proliferating CD3+CD4+CFSE-low and CD3+CD8+CFSE-low responder cells were FACS-sorted on a BD Influx sorter.

The sample here was alloreactive CD4+ T cells from a mixed lymphocyte reaction culture, taken before transplantation. Explained via the paper, the cell subset or site label denotes: CFSE-low proliferating T cells sorted from roughly 6-day pre-transplant mixed lymphocyte reaction (GvH or HvG direction). Recombination linked TRBV18 to TRBJ2-5; possibly the D gene is TRBD2, per 6 matching bases. The source is a human patient who was an organ donor for intestinal transplantation. Read as DNA, the sequence is TGTGCCAGCTCACCCCGCGGGGCCCCGGAGACCCAGTACTTC. Translated, it gives CASSPRGAPETQYF.